This TCR beta chain was captured in a study of blood T cell repertoires in COVID-19. Study summary: Specimens from acute and convalescent COVID-19 originated in the United States, Italy and Spain. Sample material is recorded as cDNA or gDNA derived from T cells, B-cell-depleted T cells, or PBMCs.

Remarks on this clone: The junction departs from germline at one end; a sequencing error may be responsible.

This CDR3 has 15 residues. The V gene's germline CDR1 is SSHAT and CDR2 FNYEAQ (reference sequence). Original handling: Amplification with reference gene primers provided the estimates of nucleated cell counts. Assay: immunoSEQ multiplex PCR; the TCRdb copy retains only in-frame clones and omits some. Clone size and the V and J calls come from that table; the DNA yielded D and trimming. In the table there are fewer than 450,000 clones, more than 75% of which are singletons. While infection was still active, Seattle patients were enrolled and then followed longitudinally. The rearrangement links TRBV7-7 to TRBJ2-2, with 7 bases that match TRBD2. The clonotype was recovered from a woman in her 50s with COVID-19, enrolled during active disease. The specimen sequenced was peripheral blood. The CDR3 DNA sequence: TGTGCTAGCAGCCCTAGCGGCGGTAGGGCCGGGGAGCTGTTTTTT. Translating gives CASSPSGGRAGELFF.